One and the same sample provided the 18 T cell receptor beta chains below, sequenced in a study of shared clonotypes between healthy human individuals. Method: immunoSEQ multiplex PCR; TCRdb's copy keeps in-frame clones and lacks some. Of roughly 2.2 million clones in the sample, around 90% were seen once. Material for sequencing was naive CD4+ T cells from PBMCs. The sample's subset: CD45RA+ positively selected. The receptor set was obtained from a man aged 18 to 35 in good health. Some clones in this sample may be carry-over from other donors' samples.

V gene TRBV7-3 combines with J gene TRBJ2-3, with 13 bases matching TRBD2. Per germline, CDR1 SGHTA and CDR2 FQGTGA. J gave up 1 base and V 5 bases, and 9 bases lay outside the gene matches. The CDR3 runs 18 residues. The CDR3 sequence is CASSKGLAGHYRTDTQYF. As DNA, the CDR3 is TGTGCCAGCAGCAAGGGACTAGCGGGGCACTACCGCACAGATACGCAGTATTTT.

This chain connects TRBV28 to TRBJ2-6; the D gene is possibly TRBD2 (6 bases). The CDR3 consists of 16 residues. V gave up 7 bases and J gave up 0 bases, with 13 bases separating them. Per the germline V gene, CDR1 is MDHEN and CDR2 is SYDVKM. In DNA, the CDR3 is TGTGCCAGCACAAACTACGGGAGCTCTGGGGCCAACGTCCTGACTTTC. Its translation: CASTNYGSSGANVLTF.

With regard to this clone: Distinct nucleotide sequences in the sample also encode this CDR3. This sequence joins TRBV20-1 and TRBJ1-2; D is unresolved. The CDR3 is 8 amino acids. Germline assignment: CDR1 DFQATT and CDR2 SNEGSKA (reference sequence). CDR3 region: CMSYGYTF. The DNA for the CDR3 is TGCATGAGCTATGGCTACACCTTC.

Details on this clone: The same CDR3 also results from other DNA sequences found in this sample. This sequence joins TRBV18 and TRBJ2-5; D gene uncertain. The CDR3 has 14 amino acids. The V gene's germline CDR1 is KGHSH and CDR2 LQKENI. V dropped 2 bases and J dropped 0 bases, with 7 bases sitting between them. For the CDR3, the DNA is TGTGCCAGCTCACCAAGCCGAAACCAAGAGACCCAGTACTTC. This codes for CASSPSRNQETQYF.

CDR3 amino acids: CASSHSPDADGYTF. DNA for the CDR3: TGTGCCAGCTCCCACTCCCCTGACGCGGATGGCTACACCTTC. The chain joins TRBV18 to TRBJ1-2; no clear D. The CDR3 loop spans 14 amino acids. The germline V and J ends were trimmed by 6 bases and 6 bases, with 17 bases remaining between them. The germline V gene encodes CDR1 KGHSH and CDR2 LQKENI.

V is TRBV18 and J is TRBJ2-1, with a weak D call TRBD1 (5 bases). From germline, CDR1 is KGHSH and CDR2 LQKENI. V was trimmed by 1 base and J by 5 bases, leaving 9 bases between them. CDR3 length equals 14 residues. The CDR3 protein is CASSPQQANNEQFF. The CDR3 region has the DNA TGTGCCAGCTCACCACAACAGGCAAACAATGAGCAGTTCTTC.

The chain joins TRBV19 to TRBJ1-1, with 7 bases that match TRBD1. J gave up 0 bases and V 7 bases, and 5 bases lay outside the gene matches. The CDR3 has 14 residues. Germline CDR1 is LNHDA and CDR2 is SQIVND (reference sequence). The CDR3 nucleotides read TGTGCCAGTACCGCACAGGGGATGAACACTGAAGCTTTCTTT. Protein: CASTAQGMNTEAFF.

This sequence joins TRBV5-4 and TRBJ2-3, with D perhaps matching TRBD1 (6 bases). The CDR3 sequence is 16 residues long. V lost 1 base to trimming and J lost 4 bases, with 16 bases between them. Germline values: CDR1 SGHNT, CDR2 YYREEE (reference sequence). The CDR3: CASSLLGTTRADTQYF. DNA for the CDR3: TGTGCCAGCAGCTTGTTAGGGACAACCCGAGCAGATACGCAGTATTTT.

J is TRBJ2-1 and V is TRBV7-3, with a weak D call TRBD2 (6 bases). Trimming pared 2 bases from V and 3 bases from J, leaving 11 bases between. CDR1 is SGHTA and CDR2 is FQGTGA in the germline V gene. There are 15 residues in the CDR3. The CDR3 loop reads CASSLGRDLYNEQFF. CDR3 DNA: TGTGCCAGCAGCTTAGGGCGGGATCTCTACAATGAGCAGTTCTTC.

The chain has TRBV6-5 and TRBJ2-3; TRBD1 agrees at 8 bases. CDR1 and CDR2 from the germline V gene are MNHEY and SVGAGI. CDR3 length equals 15 residues. V dropped 6 bases and J dropped 3; count of bases not matched to a gene: 8. CDR3 sequence reads: CASSHRRGRTDTQYF. As DNA, the CDR3 is TGTGCCAGCAGCCACCGCAGGGGGCGAACAGATACGCAGTATTTT.

CDR3 DNA: TGTGCCAGCAGCTTAGTACGGGCTAGCGGGAGGGATACGCAGTATTTT. Its protein is CASSLVRASGRDTQYF. V is TRBV7-2 and J is TRBJ2-3, with TRBD2 matching over 11 bases. Germline-derived CDR1 and CDR2 are SGHTA and FQGNSA. This CDR3 has 16 amino acids. The V segment lost 1 base and the J segment 6 bases; nucleotides outside the gene matches: 6. Filled out from reference TRBV7-2 and TRBJ2-3, the complete variable domain reads GAGVSQSPSNKVTEKGKDVELRCDPISGHTALYWYRQSLGQGLEFLIYFQGNSAPDKSGLPSDRFSAERTGGSVSTLTIQRTQQEDSAVYLCASSLVRASGRDTQYFGPGTRLTVL.

In the case of this clone: This CDR3 is also generated by other DNA sequences in the sample. This CDR3 is CASSLGDSYNEQFF. The CDR3 DNA reads TGCGCCAGCAGCTTGGGGGACAGTTACAATGAGCAGTTCTTC. This chain uses TRBV5-1 with TRBJ2-1, with 7 bases that match TRBD1. Unmatched junction bases numbered 1, after V lost 0 bases and J lost 4 bases. The length of the CDR3 is 14 residues. Germline CDR1 and CDR2: SGHRS and YFSETQ.

The V and J genes are TRBV2 and TRBJ1-5, with 7 nucleotides matching TRBD1. V was clipped by 6 bases and J by 4 bases; unmatched bases: 9. In germline, CDR1 is SNHLY, CDR2 FYNNEI. The CDR3 runs 15 residues. DNA for the CDR3: TGTGCCAGCAGCTACGACAGGGTAAGGAATCAGCCCCAGCATTTT. This codes for CASSYDRVRNQPQHF.

In DNA, the CDR3 is TGTGCCAGCAGTTTTCTTGCTAGCGGGAGATGGGATATAGATACGCAGTATTTT. Residues: CASSFLASGRWDIDTQYF. This chain joins TRBV28 and TRBJ2-3, with 10 positions matching TRBD2. V lost 3 bases and J lost 5; bases outside the gene matches: 14. The CDR3 length is 18 residues. Per the germline V gene, CDR1 is MDHEN and CDR2 is SYDVKM.

This chain's CDR3 is CASSQGDILSSYNEQFF. CDR3 bases: TGTGCCAGCAGCCAAGGGGACATATTGAGCTCCTACAATGAGCAGTTCTTC. This rearrangement joins TRBV4-2 to TRBJ2-1; the D gene is possibly TRBD1 (6 bases). V lost 1 base and J lost 0, with 13 bases in between. Germline lookup yields CDR1 LGHNA and CDR2 YNFKEQ. This CDR3 has 17 residues.

The rearrangement links TRBV28 to TRBJ1-5; D is unresolved. The CDR3 is made up of 12 amino acids. Deletions cut 2 bases from V and 8 bases from J, with 7 bases between. The germline V gene has CDR1 MDHEN and CDR2 SYDVKM. Written as DNA, the CDR3 is TGTGCCAGCAGTTTACCTCGGGAGCCCCAGCATTTT. Encoded protein: CASSLPREPQHF. Full variable domain (outside the CDR3, taken from reference TRBV28 and TRBJ1-5): DVKVTQSSRYLVKRTGEKVFLECVQDMDHENMFWYRQDPGLGLRLIYFSYDVKMKEKGDIPEGYSVSREKKERFSLILESASTNQTSMYLCASSLPREPQHFGDGTRLSIL.

The gene calls are TRBV15 and TRBJ1-5; possibly TRBD1 for D (5 bases). V lost 1 base and J lost 4, with 20 bases in between. The CDR3 extends over 18 amino acids. CDR1 is LNHNV and CDR2 is YYDKDF in the germline V gene (reference sequence). The CDR3 spells CATSRARGVTASNQPQHF. CDR3 nucleotide sequence: TGTGCCACCAGCAGAGCGAGGGGAGTGACAGCTTCTAATCAGCCCCAGCATTTT.

The J gene is TRBJ2-7, the V gene TRBV28; possibly TRBD1 for D (5 bases). Trimming took 7 bases from V and 2 from J, leaving 6 bases between them. CDR1 is MDHEN and CDR2 is SYDVKM in the germline V gene. The CDR3 covers 11 residues. The CDR3 coding sequence is TGTGCCAGCAAGGGGACCTACGAGCAGTACTTC. It yields the protein CASKGTYEQYF. The full variable domain, with the rest looked up from reference TRBV28 and TRBJ2-7, is DVKVTQSSRYLVKRTGEKVFLECVQDMDHENMFWYRQDPGLGLRLIYFSYDVKMKEKGDIPEGYSVSREKKERFSLILESASTNQTSMYLCASKGTYEQYFGPGTRLTVT.